Here is one T cell receptor (beta chain) with its context. As processed by the authors: Amplified reference gene primers provided the basis for estimating nucleated cell counts. Only in-frame clones appear in the TCRdb table, and some are missing; sequencing was by immunoSEQ multiplex PCR. V and J calls and clone size are those listed in that table; D and trimming were worked out from the DNA. The sample shows roughly 110,000 clones, about two thirds of them seen only once. These data belong to a study of blood T cell repertoires in COVID-19. Across the whole study: Sites in the United States, Italy and Spain provided acute and convalescent COVID-19 samples. T cells, B-cell-depleted T cells, or PBMCs supplied cDNA or gDNA.

Germline V gives CDR1 MNHEY, CDR2 SVGAGI. The CDR3 runs 15 residues. The V and J ends lost 5 bases and 0 bases respectively, with 11 bases between them. The V call is TRBV6-5, the J call TRBJ1-3; a possible D gene is TRBD1 (5 bases). Sequences were obtained from peripheral blood. This sequence originates from a human donor with acute or convalescent COVID-19. The donor label of this sample is uncertain. CDR3 in DNA: TGTGCCAGCAGTAGGGACTCTCTCTCTGGAAACACCATATATTTT. This gives the protein CASSRDSLSGNTIYF.